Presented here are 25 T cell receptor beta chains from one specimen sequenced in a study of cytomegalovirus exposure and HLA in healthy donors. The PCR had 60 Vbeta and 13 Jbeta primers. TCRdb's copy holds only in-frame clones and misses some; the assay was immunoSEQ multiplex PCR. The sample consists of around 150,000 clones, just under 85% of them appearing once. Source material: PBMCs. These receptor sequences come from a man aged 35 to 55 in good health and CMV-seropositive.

The CDR3, as DNA: TGTGCCAGCAGCTGGGGGCCCCATGAGCAGTTCTTC. Its translation: CASSWGPHEQFF. The chain has TRBV5-6 and TRBJ2-1, with D possibly matching TRBD1 (6 bases). Germline CDR1 SGHDT, CDR2 YYEEEE. V lost 3 bases, J lost 8 bases, and 9 bases lay in between. CDR3 length: 12 residues.

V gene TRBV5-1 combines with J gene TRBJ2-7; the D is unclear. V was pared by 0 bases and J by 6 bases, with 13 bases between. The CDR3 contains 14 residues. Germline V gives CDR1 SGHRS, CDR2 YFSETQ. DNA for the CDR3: TGCGCCAGCAGCTTGGCACCCCCCTCGGGCGAGCAGTACTTC. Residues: CASSLAPPSGEQYF.

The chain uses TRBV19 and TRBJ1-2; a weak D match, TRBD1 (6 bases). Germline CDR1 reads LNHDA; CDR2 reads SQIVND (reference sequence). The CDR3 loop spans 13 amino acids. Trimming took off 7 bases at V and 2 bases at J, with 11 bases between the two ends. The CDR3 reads CASTGDKNYGYTF. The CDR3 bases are TGTGCCAGTACCGGGGACAAGAACTATGGCTACACCTTC.

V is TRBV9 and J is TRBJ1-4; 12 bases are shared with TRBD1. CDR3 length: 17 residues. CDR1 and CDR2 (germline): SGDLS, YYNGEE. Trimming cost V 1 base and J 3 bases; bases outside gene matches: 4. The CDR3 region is CASSVRGQGASNEKLFF. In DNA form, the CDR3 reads TGTGCCAGCAGCGTAAGGGGACAGGGGGCGTCTAATGAAAAACTGTTTTTT.

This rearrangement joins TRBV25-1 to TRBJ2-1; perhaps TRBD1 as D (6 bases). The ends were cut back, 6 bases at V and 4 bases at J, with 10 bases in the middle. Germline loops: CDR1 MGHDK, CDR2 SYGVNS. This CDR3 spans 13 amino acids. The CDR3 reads CASRRGTYNEQFF. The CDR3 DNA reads TGTGCCAGCAGAAGGGGGACATACAATGAGCAGTTCTTC.

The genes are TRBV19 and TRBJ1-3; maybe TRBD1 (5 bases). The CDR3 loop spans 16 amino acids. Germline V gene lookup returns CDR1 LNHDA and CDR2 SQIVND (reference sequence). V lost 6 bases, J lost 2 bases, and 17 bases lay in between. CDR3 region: CASRPYLPGTGNTIYF. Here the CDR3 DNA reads TGTGCCAGTAGACCCTACCTGCCAGGGACTGGAAACACCATATATTTT. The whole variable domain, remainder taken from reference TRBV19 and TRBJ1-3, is DGGITQSPKYLFRKEGQNVTLSCEQNLNHDAMYWYRQDPGQGLRLIYYSQIVNDFQKGDIAEGYSVSREKKESFPLTVTSAQKNPTAFYLCASRPYLPGTGNTIYFGEGSWLTVV.

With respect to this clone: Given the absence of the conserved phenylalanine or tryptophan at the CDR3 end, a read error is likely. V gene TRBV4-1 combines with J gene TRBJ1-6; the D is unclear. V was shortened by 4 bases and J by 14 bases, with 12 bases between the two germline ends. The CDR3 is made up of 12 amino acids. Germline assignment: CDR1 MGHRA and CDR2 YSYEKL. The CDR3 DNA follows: TGCGCCAGCAGCCTCCCCAATCTGGCCCTCCACCTT. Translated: CASSLPNLALHL.

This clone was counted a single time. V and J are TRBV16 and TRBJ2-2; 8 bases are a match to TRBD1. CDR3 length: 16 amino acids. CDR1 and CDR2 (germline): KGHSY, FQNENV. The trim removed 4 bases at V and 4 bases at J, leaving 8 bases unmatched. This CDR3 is CASSRVGDRITGELFF. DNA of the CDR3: TGTGCCAGCAGCCGAGTGGGGGACAGGATCACCGGGGAGCTGTTTTTT.

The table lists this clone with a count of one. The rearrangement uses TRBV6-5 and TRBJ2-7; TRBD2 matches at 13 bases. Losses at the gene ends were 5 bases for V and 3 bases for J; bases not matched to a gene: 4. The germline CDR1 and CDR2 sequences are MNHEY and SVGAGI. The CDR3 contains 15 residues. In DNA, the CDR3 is TGTGCCAGCAGTGCCACTAGCGGGAGGGACTACGAGCAGTACTTC. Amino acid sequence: CASSATSGRDYEQYF.

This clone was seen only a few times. The CDR3 loop is CASSLWTGPMVV. Here the CDR3 DNA reads TGTGCCAGCAGCCTGTGGACAGGGCCTATGGTAGTC. This rearrangement joins TRBV5-5 to TRBJ2-7; 8 nucleotides agree with TRBD1. Per the germline V gene, CDR1 is SGHKS and CDR2 is YYEKEE (reference sequence). CDR3 length equals 12 residues.

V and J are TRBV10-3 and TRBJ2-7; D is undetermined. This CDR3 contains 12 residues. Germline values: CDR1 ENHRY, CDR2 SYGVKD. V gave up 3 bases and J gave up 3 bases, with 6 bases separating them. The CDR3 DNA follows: TGTGCCATCAGTGACGGTAGCTACGAGCAGTACTTC. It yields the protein CAISDGSYEQYF.

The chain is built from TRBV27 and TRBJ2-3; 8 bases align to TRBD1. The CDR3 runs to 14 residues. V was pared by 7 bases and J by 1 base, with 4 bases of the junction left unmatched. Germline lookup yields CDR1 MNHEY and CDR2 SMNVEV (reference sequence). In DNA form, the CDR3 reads TGTGCCAGCAAGCCGGGACAGGGCACAGATACGCAGTATTTT. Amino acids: CASKPGQGTDTQYF.

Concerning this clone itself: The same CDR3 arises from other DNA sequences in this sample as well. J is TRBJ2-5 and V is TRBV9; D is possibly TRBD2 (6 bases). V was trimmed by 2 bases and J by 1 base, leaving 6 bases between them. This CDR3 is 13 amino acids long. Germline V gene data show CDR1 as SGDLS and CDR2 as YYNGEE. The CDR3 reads CASSVGGQETQYF. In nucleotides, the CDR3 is TGTGCCAGCAGCGTGGGGGGCCAAGAGACCCAGTACTTC. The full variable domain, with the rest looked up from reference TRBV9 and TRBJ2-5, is DSGVTQTPKHLITATGQRVTLRCSPRSGDLSVYWYQQSLDQGLQFLIQYYNGEERAKGNILERFSAQQFPDLHSELNLSSLELGDSALYFCASSVGGQETQYFGPGTRLLVL.

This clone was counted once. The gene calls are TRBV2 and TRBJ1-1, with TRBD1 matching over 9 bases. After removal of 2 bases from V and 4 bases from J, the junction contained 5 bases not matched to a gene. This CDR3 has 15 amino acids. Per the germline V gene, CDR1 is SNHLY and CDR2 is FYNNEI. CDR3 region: CASSEPDRGFTEAFF. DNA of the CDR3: TGTGCCAGCAGTGAACCGGACAGGGGTTTCACTGAAGCTTTCTTT.

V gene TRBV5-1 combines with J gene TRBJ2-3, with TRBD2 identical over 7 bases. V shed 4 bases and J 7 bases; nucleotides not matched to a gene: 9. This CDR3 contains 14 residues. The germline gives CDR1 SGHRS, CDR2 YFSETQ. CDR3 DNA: TGCGCCAGCAGCGCAGAGGCTAGCGGTAATACGCAGTATTTT. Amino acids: CASSAEASGNTQYF.

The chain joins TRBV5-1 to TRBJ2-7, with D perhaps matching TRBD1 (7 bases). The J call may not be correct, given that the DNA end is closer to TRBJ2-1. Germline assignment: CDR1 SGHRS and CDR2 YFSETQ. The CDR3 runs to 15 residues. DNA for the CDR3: TGCGCCAGCAGCTTCCCCGAGACAGGGACTTCTGAGCAGTTCTTC. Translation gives CASSFPETGTSEQFF.

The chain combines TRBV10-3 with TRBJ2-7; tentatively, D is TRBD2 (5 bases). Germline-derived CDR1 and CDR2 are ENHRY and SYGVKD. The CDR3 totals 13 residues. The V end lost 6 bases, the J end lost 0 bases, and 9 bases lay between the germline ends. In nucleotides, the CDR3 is TGTGCCATCAGCCCCGGGGTCTCCTACGAGCAGTACTTC. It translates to CAISPGVSYEQYF.

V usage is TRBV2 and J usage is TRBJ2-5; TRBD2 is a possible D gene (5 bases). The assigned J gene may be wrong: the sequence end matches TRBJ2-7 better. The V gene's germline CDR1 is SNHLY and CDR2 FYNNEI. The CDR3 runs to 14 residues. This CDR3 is CASKRAPTRGEQYF. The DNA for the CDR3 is TGTGCCAGCAAGAGGGCACCCACGCGTGGCGAGCAGTACTTC.

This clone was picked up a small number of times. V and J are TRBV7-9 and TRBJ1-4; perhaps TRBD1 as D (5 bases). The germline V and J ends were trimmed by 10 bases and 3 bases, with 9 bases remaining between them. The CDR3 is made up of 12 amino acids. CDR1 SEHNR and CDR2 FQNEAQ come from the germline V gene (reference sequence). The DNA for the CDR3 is TGTGCCACGCCGACAGCTAATGAAAAACTGTTTTTT. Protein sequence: CATPTANEKLFF. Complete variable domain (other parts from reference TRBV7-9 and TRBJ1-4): DTGVSQNPRHKITKRGQNVTFRCDPISEHNRLYWYRQTLGQGPEFLTYFQNEAQLEKSRLLSDRFSAERPKGSFSTLEIQRTEQGDSAMYLCATPTANEKLFFGSGTQLSVL.

The CDR3 here is CASGENRVTGYTF. As DNA, the CDR3 is TGTGCCAGCGGAGAAAACAGGGTAACGGGCTACACCTTC. The rearrangement uses TRBV6-6 and TRBJ1-2, with D perhaps TRBD1 (6 bases). The V end lost 8 bases, the J end lost 8 bases, and 18 bases lay between the germline ends. The CDR3 totals 13 residues. The germline V gene has CDR1 MNHNY and CDR2 SVGAGI (reference sequence).

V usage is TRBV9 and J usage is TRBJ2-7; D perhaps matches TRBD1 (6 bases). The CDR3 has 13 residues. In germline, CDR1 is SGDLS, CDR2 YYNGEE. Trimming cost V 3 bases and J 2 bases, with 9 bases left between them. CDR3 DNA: TGTGCCAGCAGCGGGGGGCCAGCCTACGAGCAGTACTTC. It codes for CASSGGPAYEQYF.

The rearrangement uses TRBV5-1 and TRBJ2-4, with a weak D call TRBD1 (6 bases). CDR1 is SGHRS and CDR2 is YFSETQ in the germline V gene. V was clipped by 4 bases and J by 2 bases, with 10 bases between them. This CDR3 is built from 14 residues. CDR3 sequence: CASSLRDTKNIQYF. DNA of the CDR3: TGCGCCAGCAGCCTCCGGGACACCAAAAACATTCAGTACTTC.

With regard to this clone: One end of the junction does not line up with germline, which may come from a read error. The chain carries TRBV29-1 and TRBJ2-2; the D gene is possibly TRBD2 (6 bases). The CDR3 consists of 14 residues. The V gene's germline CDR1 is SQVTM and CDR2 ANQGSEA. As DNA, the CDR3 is TGCAGCGCCGGGGCGACAACGAACACCGGGGGGCTGTTTTTT. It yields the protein CSAGATTNTGGLFF.

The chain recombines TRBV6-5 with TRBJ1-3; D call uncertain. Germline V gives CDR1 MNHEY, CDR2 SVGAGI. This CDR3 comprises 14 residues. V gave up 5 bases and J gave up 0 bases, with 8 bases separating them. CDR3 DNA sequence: TGTGCCAGCAGTCGACTGATCTCTGGAAACACCATATATTTT. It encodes CASSRLISGNTIYF.

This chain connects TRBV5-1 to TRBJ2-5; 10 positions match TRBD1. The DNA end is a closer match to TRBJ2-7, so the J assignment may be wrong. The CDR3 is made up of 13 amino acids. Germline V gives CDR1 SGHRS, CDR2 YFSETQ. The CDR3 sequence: CASKGTGAYEQYF. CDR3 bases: TGCGCCAGCAAGGGGACAGGGGCCTACGAGCAGTACTTC.